The entry below gives a single T cell receptor beta chain sequence along with its context. The specificity of this receptor is unknown. No much larger clone is present one base from it, and per-base qualities are unavailable. This sample stems from a study of blood T cells in healthy people across ages (dated by TCRdb to 2015 to 2017). Study-level background: Template switching captured roughly one uniquely barcoded TCR beta cDNA molecule per two T cells in model experiments. The study measured age-related changes in TCR beta repertoire diversity using deep sequencing normalized with unique cDNA molecular identifiers. Four age groups were formed from the donors: young (average 16 years), middle-aged (approximately 39), aged (around 68) and long-lived (around 82). To avoid experimental bias, donors of different ages were distributed randomly across sequencing lanes. For two donors (one aged 18 to 30 and one aged 80 or older), the study analyzed two additional independent replicas of 1 million unique cDNA reads from the same blood draw.

The library was prepared using 5' RACE. TCRdb lists the instrument as Illumina HiSeq 2500. A second about 7 to 12 cycle PCR used a sample-barcoded 5' primer and a J-beta primer mix. A unique molecular identifier was introduced onto each TCR beta cDNA molecule by a template-switch 5' adaptor carrying 12 random nucleotides. Each sample yielded at least 2.5 million CDR3-containing paired-end reads. All of the RNA was converted into first-strand cDNA using the Mint cDNA synthesis kit, with a TRBC-specific oligonucleotide serving as the primer. All cDNA was treated with uracil-DNA glycosylase and then went through a first 18-cycle PCR with the universal primers M1SS and BC2_uni_R. The authors' analysis ran thus. Each sample was normalized by randomly selecting 1 million high-quality reads, each carrying a distinct molecular identifier. Instead of being binned into consensus sequences, reads with shared molecular identifiers were discarded. MiTCR, set to a Q25 quality threshold and the strictest error-elimination algorithm, was used for CDR3 identification, clonotype clustering and error correction. A nonparametric unseen species model using Euler transformation provided a lower-bound estimate of total TCR beta diversity. Through fastp at Q25 and MiXCR, TCRdb rebuilt clones from the public reads, retaining in-frame beta chains. Every CDR3 protein is listed once, alongside the most common genes and DNA of its rows. TCRdb assigned the V and J calls; the authors' analysis was not used. The sample table holds hundreds of thousands of distinct CDR3 sequences, of which roughly 43% were seen once. The ten largest account for about 30% of the sample.

The roughly 39 donors, aged roughly 6 to 95 years, were systemically healthy Caucasian individuals from Russia. Ten milliliters of peripheral blood were drawn from each donor into EDTA-treated Vacutainer tubes. Ficoll-Paque density-gradient centrifugation was used to isolate PBMCs, with at least 7 million obtained per sample. Trizol reagent was used to extract total RNA from PBMCs, with at least 6 micrograms per sample. For every donor, an aliquot of PBMCs went through flow cytometry to measure the percentages of naive CD45RAhigh/CD27high T cells. What the authors observed across the whole study: The percentage of naive T cells measured by flow cytometry correlated strongly with observed TCR beta diversity. Estimates of total diversity from one million sequenced T cells were regarded as lower bounds and underestimates. Because profiling used bulk unsorted PBMCs, naive and antigen-experienced compartments could not be compared conclusively. Because donor CMV infection status was unknown, age-related changes in expanded clonotypes were potentially confounded. Observed TCR beta diversity per million T cells fell roughly linearly with age, and a significant reduction was already apparent by age around 40. The long-lived group showed more naive CD4+ T cells, fewer expanded clones and increased TCR diversity than the aged group, suggesting age selection.

The CDR3 covers 12 residues, taking in both the cysteine and the phenylalanine. Only the CDR3 DNA is retained, 36 bases long and in frame from the first base. According to the germline V gene, CDR1 reads MNHNS and CDR2 reads SASEGT. Trimming costs V 8 bases and J 7 bases, and their ends lie 14 bases apart. The chain links TRBV6-1 with TRBJ1-1; the D gene cannot be named for sure. The sequenced sample consisted of blood. The TCR originated in an elderly man in good health. For the CDR3, the sequence is CASGRGGDEAFF. The DNA reads TGTGCCAGCGGGCGGGGTGGCGATGAAGCTTTCTTT.